This T cell receptor (beta chain) was sequenced during a study of T cell responses to AZD1222 COVID-19 vaccine listed by TCRdb under 2021. Turning to the overall study: A total of 230 or so trial participants underwent TCR sequencing, of whom 200 to 220 received two doses of AZD1222 and about 26 received two doses of the MenACWY control vaccine. Trial participants were enrolled by age into 18-55, 56-69 and 70-plus year subgroups, with 148, 28 and 57 TCR-sequenced participants respectively.

The CDR3 regions of human TCRbeta chains were subjected to immunosequencing. For the original study's pipeline: TCRs in the repertoires were compared against a reference library of SARS-CoV-2-specific TCRs that had been generated with the MIRA antigen-specificity platform. Breadth meant the fraction of unique TCRs that were SARS-CoV-2-associated, whereas depth meant the fraction of total T cells that were SARS-CoV-2-associated. Each spike-specific TCR was assigned to its reactive spike region and to a CD4 or CD8 class using the MIRA data. Log10-transformed breadth and depth values were compared by one-way ANOVA with Sidak's multiple comparisons tests. Entries here come from immuneACCESS through TCRdb and include only in-frame sequences with V and J called. Some clones fail to appear in such tables; in the studies checked, an unresolved V gene covers under half of the shortfall, and the cause of the remainder is unknown. The V and J calls and clone size were taken over from that table, and D and trimming were inferred from the DNA. The sample data list just over 150,000 clones, and approximately 87% of these were observed just once. The ten largest clones take up just over 9% of the sample.

The intended sense of this specimen's time point label: about 28 days (+/-7) after the second vaccine dose. AZD1222 recipients with second doses at about 4 weeks or about 12 weeks were pooled, because spike-specific TCR depth and breadth did not differ between schedules. Vaccinee samples were obtained from the UK trials COV001 and COV002, which included a single-blind randomized controlled phase 2/3 trial of AZD1222 (ChAdOx1 nCoV-19) in healthy adults. For TCRbeta chain sequencing, PBMC samples were collected from trial participants at day 0 and at day 28 after the second dose. Beyond this particular receptor, the publication reports: No day 14 peak-response samples were available, so repertoires were characterized only after the peak T cell response. The 56-69-year group was small, and its depth increase did not reach significance, likely because of low power. Nearly half of unique spike-specific TCRs reportedly recognized epitopes outside regions mutated in the B.1.351 and B.1.1.7 variants. The vaccine-associated CD4 TCRs covered the entire spike protein, and the dominant responses fell in regions 160-218 and 743-854. Participants were mostly white British and included more females than males, and it was suggested by the authors that clonal diversity may have been underestimated. After two AZD1222 doses, both the breadth and the depth of spike-specific TCRs were significantly higher than at day 0 and than in MenACWY recipients. Conclusions about previously exposed vaccinees are limited because only five to seven AZD1222 recipients were SARS-CoV-2 seropositive at baseline.

This clone has just one count. Its antigen is still unknown. No base-level quality is on record; no much larger clone is a single base apart. The sequence derives from an adult who received the AZD1222 COVID-19 vaccine. Sequencing was performed on peripheral blood, taken 28 days after the second AZD1222 dose.

Read as DNA, the sequence is TGTGCCAGCAGCTTCGGGACAGGGGGCGAGACCCAGTACTTC. The translation is CASSFGTGGETQYF. Rearrangement joined TRBV7-2 to TRBJ2-5; 12 nucleotides in the junction match TRBD1. From its cysteine to its phenylalanine, the CDR3 spans 14 amino acids. The entry retains the CDR3 DNA only, 42 bases that are in frame from base 1. V lost 3 bases and J lost 5 bases, and the count of bases not matched to a germline gene is 1. As encoded in the germline V gene, CDR1 is SGHTA while CDR2 is FQGNSA.